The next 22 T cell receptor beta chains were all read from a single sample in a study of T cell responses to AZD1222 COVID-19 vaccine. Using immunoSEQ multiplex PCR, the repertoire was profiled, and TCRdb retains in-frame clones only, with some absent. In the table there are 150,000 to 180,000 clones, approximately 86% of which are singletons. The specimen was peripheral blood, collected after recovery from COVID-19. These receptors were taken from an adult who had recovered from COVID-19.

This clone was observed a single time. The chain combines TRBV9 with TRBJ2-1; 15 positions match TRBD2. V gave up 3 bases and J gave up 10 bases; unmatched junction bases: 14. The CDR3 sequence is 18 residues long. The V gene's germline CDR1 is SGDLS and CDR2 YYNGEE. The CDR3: CASSGGLAGGLSLAEQFF. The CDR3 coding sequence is TGTGCCAGCAGCGGAGGACTAGCGGGGGGGCTGTCACTCGCCGAGCAGTTCTTC.

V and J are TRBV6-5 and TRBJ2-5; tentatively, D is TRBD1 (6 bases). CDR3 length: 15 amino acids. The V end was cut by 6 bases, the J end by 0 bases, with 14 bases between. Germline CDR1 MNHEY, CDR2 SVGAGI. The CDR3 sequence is CASRGPGAYQETQYF. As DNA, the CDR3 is TGTGCCAGCAGGGGTCCAGGGGCGTACCAAGAGACCCAGTACTTC.

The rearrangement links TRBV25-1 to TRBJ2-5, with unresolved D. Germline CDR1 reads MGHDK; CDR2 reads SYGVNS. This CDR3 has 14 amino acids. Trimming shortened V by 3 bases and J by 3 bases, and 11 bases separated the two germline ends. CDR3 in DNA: TGTGCCAGCAGTGATTCTAGGGCAGAAGAGACCCAGTACTTC. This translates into CASSDSRAEETQYF.

CDR3 protein: CASSVAGNGELFF. The CDR3 region has the DNA TGTGCCAGCAGCGTAGCAGGGAACGGGGAGCTGTTTTTT. The chain has TRBV9 and TRBJ2-2; D possibly corresponds to TRBD1 (5 bases). Germline V gene data show CDR1 as SGDLS and CDR2 as YYNGEE. The CDR3 loop spans 13 amino acids. Trimming took 0 bases from V and 7 from J, leaving 7 bases between them.

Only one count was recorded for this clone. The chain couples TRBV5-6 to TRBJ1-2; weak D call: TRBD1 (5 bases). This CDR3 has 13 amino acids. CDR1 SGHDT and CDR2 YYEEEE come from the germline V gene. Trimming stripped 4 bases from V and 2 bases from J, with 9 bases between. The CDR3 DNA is TGTGCCAGCAGCCCGGGACTAAACTATGGCTACACCTTC. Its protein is CASSPGLNYGYTF.

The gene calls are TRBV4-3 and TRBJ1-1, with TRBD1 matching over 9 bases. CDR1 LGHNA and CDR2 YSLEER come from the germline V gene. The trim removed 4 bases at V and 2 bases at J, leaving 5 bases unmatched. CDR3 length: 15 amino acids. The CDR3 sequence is CASSRSTGGNTEAFF. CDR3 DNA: TGCGCCAGCAGCCGGTCGACAGGGGGTAACACTGAAGCTTTCTTT.

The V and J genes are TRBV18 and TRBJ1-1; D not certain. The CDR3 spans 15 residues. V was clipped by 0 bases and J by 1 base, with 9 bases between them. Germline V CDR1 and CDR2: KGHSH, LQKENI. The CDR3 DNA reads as TGTGCCAGCTCACCACCGCTGGTCGGGAACACTGAAGCTTTCTTT. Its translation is CASSPPLVGNTEAFF.

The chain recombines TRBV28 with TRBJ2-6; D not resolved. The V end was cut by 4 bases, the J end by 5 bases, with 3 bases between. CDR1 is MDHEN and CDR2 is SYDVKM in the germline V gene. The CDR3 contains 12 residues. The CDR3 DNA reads TGTGCCAGCAGTTCCTGGGCCAACGTCCTGACTTTC. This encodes CASSSWANVLTF.

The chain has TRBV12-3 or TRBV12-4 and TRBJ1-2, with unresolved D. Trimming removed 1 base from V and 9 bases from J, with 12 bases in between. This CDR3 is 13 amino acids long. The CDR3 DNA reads TGTGCCAGCAGTTTAGGGCCGATCAATAGCTACACCTTC. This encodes CASSLGPINSYTF.

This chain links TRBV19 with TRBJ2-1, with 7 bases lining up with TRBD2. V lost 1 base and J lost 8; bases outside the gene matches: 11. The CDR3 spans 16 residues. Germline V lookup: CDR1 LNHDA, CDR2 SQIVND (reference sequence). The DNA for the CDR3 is TGTGCCAGTAGTATAGCCAGCGGGAATAGGGTCTATGAGCAGTTCTTC. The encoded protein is CASSIASGNRVYEQFF.

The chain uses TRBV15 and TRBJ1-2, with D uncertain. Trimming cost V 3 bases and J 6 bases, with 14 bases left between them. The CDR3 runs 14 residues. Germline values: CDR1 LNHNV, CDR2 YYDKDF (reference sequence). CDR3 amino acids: CATSSRTTGDGYTF. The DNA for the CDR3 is TGTGCCACCAGCAGTCGGACGACTGGGGATGGCTACACCTTC.

CDR3 in amino acids: CASSPVPGQGCTEAFF. The CDR3 region has the DNA TGCGCCAGCAGTCCAGTACCGGGACAGGGTTGCACTGAAGCTTTCTTT. The chain combines TRBV23-1 with TRBJ1-1; 9 bases match TRBD1. TRBV23-1 is placed among ORFs of uncertain function. Losses at the gene ends were 4 bases for V and 4 bases for J; bases not matched to a gene: 10. This CDR3 is 16 amino acids long.

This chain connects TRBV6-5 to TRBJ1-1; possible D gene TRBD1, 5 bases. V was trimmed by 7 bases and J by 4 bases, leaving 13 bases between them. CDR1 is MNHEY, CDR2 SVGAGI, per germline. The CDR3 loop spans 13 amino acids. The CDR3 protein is CASIWGVSTEAFF. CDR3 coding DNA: TGTGCCAGCATATGGGGGGTGAGCACTGAAGCTTTCTTT.

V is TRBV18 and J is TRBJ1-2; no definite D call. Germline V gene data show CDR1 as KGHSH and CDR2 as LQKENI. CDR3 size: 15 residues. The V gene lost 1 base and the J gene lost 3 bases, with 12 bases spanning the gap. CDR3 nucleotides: TGTGCCAGCTCACCACAGGGTCCCCAGTACTATGGCTACACCTTC. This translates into CASSPQGPQYYGYTF.

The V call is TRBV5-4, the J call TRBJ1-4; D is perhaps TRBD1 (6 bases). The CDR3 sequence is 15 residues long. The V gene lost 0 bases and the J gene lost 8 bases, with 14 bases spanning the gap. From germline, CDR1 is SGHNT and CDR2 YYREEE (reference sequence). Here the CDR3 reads CASSLAPQGREKLFF. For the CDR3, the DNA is TGTGCCAGCAGCTTGGCTCCCCAGGGGAGAGAAAAACTGTTTTTT.

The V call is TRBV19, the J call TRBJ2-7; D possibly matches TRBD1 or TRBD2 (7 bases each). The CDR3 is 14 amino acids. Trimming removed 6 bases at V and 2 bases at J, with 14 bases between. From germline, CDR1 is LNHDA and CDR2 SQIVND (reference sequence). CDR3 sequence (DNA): TGTGCCAGTAGAGCGGGAAGGGGGCCCTACGAGCAGTACTTC. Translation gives CASRAGRGPYEQYF.

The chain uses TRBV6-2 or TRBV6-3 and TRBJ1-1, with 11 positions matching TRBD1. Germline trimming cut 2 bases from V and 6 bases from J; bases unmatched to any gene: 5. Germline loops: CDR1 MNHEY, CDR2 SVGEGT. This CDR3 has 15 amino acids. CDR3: CASSYDGTGGSEAFF. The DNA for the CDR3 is TGTGCCAGCAGTTACGACGGGACAGGGGGATCTGAAGCTTTCTTT.

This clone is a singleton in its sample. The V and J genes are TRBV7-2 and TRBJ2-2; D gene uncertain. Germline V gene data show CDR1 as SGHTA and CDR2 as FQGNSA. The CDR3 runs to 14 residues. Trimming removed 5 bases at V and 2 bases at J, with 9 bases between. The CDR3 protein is CASSQVGNTGELFF. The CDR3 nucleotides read TGTGCCAGCAGCCAGGTGGGAAACACCGGGGAGCTGTTTTTT.

CDR3 coding DNA: TGTGCCAGCAGGGAGAGGGGGTTGAACACTGAAGCTTTCTTT. This sequence encodes CASRERGLNTEAFF. The chain recombines TRBV2 with TRBJ1-1; perhaps TRBD1 as D (6 bases). This CDR3 is built from 14 residues. Trimming removed 6 bases at V and 0 bases at J, with 11 bases between. Germline CDR1 reads SNHLY; CDR2 reads FYNNEI.

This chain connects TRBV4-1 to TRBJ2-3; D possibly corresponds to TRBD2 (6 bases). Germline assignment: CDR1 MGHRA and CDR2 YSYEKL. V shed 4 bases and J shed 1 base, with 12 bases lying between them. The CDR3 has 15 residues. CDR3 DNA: TGCGCCAGCAGCCCGCTCGGGACTCGCACAGATACGCAGTATTTT. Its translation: CASSPLGTRTDTQYF.

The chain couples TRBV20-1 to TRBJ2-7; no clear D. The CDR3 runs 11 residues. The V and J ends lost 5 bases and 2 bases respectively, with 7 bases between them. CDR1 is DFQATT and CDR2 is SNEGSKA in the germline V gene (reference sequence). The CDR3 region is CSALLTYEQYF. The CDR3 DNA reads TGCAGTGCTCTCTTAACCTACGAGCAGTACTTC.

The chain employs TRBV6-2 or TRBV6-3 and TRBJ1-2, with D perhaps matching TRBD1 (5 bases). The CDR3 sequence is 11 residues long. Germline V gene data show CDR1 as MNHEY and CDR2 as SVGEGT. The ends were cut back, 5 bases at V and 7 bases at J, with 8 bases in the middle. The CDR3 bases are TGTGCCAGCAGTCAAGGGACTGGCTACACCTTC. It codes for CASSQGTGYTF.